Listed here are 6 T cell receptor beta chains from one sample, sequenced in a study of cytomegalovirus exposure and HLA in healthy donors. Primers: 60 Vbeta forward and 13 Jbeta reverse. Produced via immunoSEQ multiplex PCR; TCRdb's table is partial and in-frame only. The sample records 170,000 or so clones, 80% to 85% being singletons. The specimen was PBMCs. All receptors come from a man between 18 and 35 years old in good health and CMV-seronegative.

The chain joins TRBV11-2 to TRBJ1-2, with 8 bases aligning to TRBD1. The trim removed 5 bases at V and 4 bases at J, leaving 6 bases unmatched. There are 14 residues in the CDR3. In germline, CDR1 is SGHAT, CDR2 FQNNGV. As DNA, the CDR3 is TGTGCCAGCAGCCCGCAGGGGGCGATCTATGGCTACACCTTC. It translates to CASSPQGAIYGYTF.

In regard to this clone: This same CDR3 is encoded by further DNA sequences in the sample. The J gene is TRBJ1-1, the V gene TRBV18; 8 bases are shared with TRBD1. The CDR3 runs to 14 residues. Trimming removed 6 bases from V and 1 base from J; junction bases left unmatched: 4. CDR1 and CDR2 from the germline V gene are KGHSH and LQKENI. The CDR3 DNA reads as TGTGCCAGCTCTCCCGGACAGGGGAACACTGAAGCTTTCTTT. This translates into CASSPGQGNTEAFF.

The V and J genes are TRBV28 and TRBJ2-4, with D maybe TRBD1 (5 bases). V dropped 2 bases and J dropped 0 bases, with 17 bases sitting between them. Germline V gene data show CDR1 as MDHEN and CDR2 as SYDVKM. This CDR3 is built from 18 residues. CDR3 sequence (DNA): TGTGCCAGCAGTTTAAGCTCTGGGGCAGCTCTAGCCAAAAACATTCAGTACTTC. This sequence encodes CASSLSSGAALAKNIQYF.

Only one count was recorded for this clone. The CDR3 DNA reads as TGTGCCACTCTGACAGGCTCTAATGAAAAACTGTTTTTT. Amino acid sequence: CATLTGSNEKLFF. The rearrangement joins TRBV28 to TRBJ1-4, with D tentatively TRBD1 (6 bases). CDR1 MDHEN and CDR2 SYDVKM come from the germline V gene. The CDR3 sequence is 13 residues long. V dropped 10 bases and J dropped 3 bases, with 12 bases sitting between them. The whole variable domain, remainder taken from reference TRBV28 and TRBJ1-4, is DVKVTQSSRYLVKRTGEKVFLECVQDMDHENMFWYRQDPGLGLRLIYFSYDVKMKEKGDIPEGYSVSREKKERFSLILESASTNQTSMYLCATLTGSNEKLFFGSGTQLSVL.

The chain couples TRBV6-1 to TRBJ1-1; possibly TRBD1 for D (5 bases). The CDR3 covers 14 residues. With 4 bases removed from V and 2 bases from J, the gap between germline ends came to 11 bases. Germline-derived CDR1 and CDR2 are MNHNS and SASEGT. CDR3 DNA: TGTGCCAGCAGTGTTCAAAGGGGAAACACTGAAGCTTTCTTT. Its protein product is CASSVQRGNTEAFF.

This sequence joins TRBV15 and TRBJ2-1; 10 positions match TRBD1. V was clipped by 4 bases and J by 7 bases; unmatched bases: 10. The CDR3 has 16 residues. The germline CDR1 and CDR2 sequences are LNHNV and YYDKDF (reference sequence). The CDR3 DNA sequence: TGTGCCACCAGCAACCACCCGGGGGGACAGGGGAATGAGCAGTTCTTC. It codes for CATSNHPGGQGNEQFF.